The following is a TCR beta chain sequence with its context. Participants were aged about 18 to 90 years, lived in about 26 US areas, and enrolled virtually. Exposed volunteers were people who met a COVID-19 case within 2 weeks before study entry. The germline gives CDR1 SNHLY, CDR2 FYNNEI. With 5 bases removed from V and 9 bases from J, the gap between germline ends came to 7 bases. The CDR3 spans 10 residues. The data were obtained in a study of blood T cell repertoires in COVID-19. Study overall: Specimens from acute and convalescent COVID-19 originated in the United States, Italy and Spain.

TCRdb's table, derived via immunoSEQ multiplex PCR, lists solely in-frame clones and lacks some. In the table there are more than 350,000 clones, about 88% of which are singletons. The receptor comes from a woman in her late teens or twenties who had been exposed to COVID-19. The chain recombines TRBV2 with TRBJ1-2; D gene uncertain. Sequencing was performed on PBMCs or T cells enriched from blood (not recorded which). The CDR3 DNA sequence: TGTGCCAGCAGTACAGACCGCTACACCTTC. It encodes CASSTDRYTF.